Listed below are T cell receptor beta chains from one sample, sequenced in a study of blood T cells in healthy people across ages. Each CDR3 protein is one row after TCRdb ran MiXCR on the 5' RACE reads. The data show fewer than 2,000,000 distinct CDR3 sequences, about 35% seen once. The specimen sequenced was blood. The receptors originated from a woman under 40 in good health. CDR3s include the opening cysteine and the closing phenylalanine or tryptophan. D genes are given only for firm matches. Only part of the rows carry a size: once, few, many, or a class if the clone is expanded.

d_call	v_call	j_call	clone_size	cdr3_length	cdr3_aa	cdr3_nt
.	TRBV6-2/TRBV6-3	TRBJ1-5	.	12	CASSYPNKPRHF	TGTGCCAGCAGTTATCCCAATAAGCCCCGGCATTTT
TRBD2	TRBV7-2	TRBJ2-5	many	16	CASSRTSGKGGETQYF	TGTGCCAGCAGCCGGACTAGCGGGAAGGGAGGAGAGACCCAGTACTTC
.	TRBV10-3	TRBJ1-2	.	15	CAISESRYRAHGYTF	TGTGCCATCAGTGAGTCGAGATACAGGGCCCATGGCTACACCTTC
TRBD1	TRBV20-1	TRBJ2-7	.	15	CSARGGTGGGNEQYF	TGCAGTGCTAGAGGGGGGACAGGGGGTGGTAACGAGCAGTACTTC
.	TRBV28	TRBJ1-6	few	14	CASLTRGEDSPLHF	TGTGCCAGCTTAACTCGAGGGGAGGATTCACCCCTCCACTTT
.	TRBV7-2	TRBJ2-3	many	14	CASSIGPRADTQYF	TGTGCCAGCAGCATCGGCCCCCGGGCTGATACGCAGTATTTT
.	TRBV28	TRBJ2-7	.	15	CASSLRGRVVGEQYF	TGTGCCAGCAGTTTACGAGGTCGCGTCGTAGGCGAGCAGTACTTC
TRBD2	TRBV7-3	TRBJ2-3	.	14	CASSSAGAPDTQYF	TGTGCCAGCAGCTCTGCGGGAGCCCCAGATACGCAGTATTTT
.	TRBV20-1	TRBJ2-5	.	14	CSALDYRLPETQYF	TGCAGTGCTCTCGACTACCGCTTACCTGAGACCCAGTACTTC
TRBD1	TRBV4-1	TRBJ1-2	.	15	CTSSQETTGFYGYTF	TGCACCAGCAGCCAAGAAACGACAGGGTTCTATGGCTACACCTTC
TRBD1	TRBV29-1	TRBJ2-1	many	13	CSQTGGGYNEQFF	TGCAGCCAGACAGGGGGAGGCTACAATGAGCAGTTCTTC
.	TRBV7-9	TRBJ2-5	.	13	CASSLMTMETQYF	TGTGCCAGCAGCTTAATGACGATGGAGACCCAGTACTTC
TRBD1	TRBV20-1	TRBJ1-2	many	14	CSARGQGAFYGYTF	TGCAGTGCCCGGGGACAGGGGGCTTTTTATGGCTACACCTTC
.	TRBV27	TRBJ2-3	.	17	CASSWMRVRLSTDTQYF	TGTGCCAGCAGTTGGATGCGGGTGCGGCTGAGCACAGATACGCAGTATTTT
.	TRBV9	TRBJ2-5	.	13	CASSAEDSEAQYF	TGTGCCAGCAGCGCAGAAGACTCGGAGGCCCAGTACTTC
.	TRBV6-5	TRBJ2-7	few	15	CASRKDRQSSYEQYF	TGTGCCAGCAGAAAAGACAGGCAGAGCTCCTACGAGCAGTACTTC